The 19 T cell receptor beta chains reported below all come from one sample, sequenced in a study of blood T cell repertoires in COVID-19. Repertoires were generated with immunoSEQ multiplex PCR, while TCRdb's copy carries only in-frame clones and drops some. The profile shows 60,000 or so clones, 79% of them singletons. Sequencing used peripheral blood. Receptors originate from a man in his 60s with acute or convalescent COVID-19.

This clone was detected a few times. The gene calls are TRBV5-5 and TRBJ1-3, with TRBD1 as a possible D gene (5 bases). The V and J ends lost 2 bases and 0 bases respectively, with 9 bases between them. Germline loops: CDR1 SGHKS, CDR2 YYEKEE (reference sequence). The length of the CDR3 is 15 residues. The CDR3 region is CASSLQDISGNTIYF. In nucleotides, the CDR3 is TGTGCCAGCAGCTTACAGGATATCTCTGGAAACACCATATATTTT. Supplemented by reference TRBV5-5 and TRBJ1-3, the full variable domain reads DAGVTQSPTHLIKTRGQQVTLRCSPISGHKSVSWYQQVLGQGPQFIFQYYEKEERGRGNFPDRFSARQFPNYSSELNVNALLLGDSALYLCASSLQDISGNTIYFGEGSWLTVV.

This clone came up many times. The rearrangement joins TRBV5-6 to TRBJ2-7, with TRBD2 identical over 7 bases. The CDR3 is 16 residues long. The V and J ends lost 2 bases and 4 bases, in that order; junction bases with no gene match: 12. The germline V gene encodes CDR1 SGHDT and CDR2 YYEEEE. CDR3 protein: CASSFGGRGSAYEQYF. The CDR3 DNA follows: TGTGCCAGCAGCTTTGGAGGGCGGGGGTCCGCGTACGAGCAGTACTTC.

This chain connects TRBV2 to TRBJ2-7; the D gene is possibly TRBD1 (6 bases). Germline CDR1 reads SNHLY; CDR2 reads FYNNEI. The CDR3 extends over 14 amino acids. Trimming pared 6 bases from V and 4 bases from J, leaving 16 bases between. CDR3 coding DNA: TGTGCCAGCAGACCGGGCAGGGGTTCTTACGAGCAGTACTTC. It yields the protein CASRPGRGSYEQYF.

The CDR3 sequence is CASSQEQISTDTQYF. The DNA for the CDR3 is TGTGCCAGCAGCCAAGAACAGATTAGCACAGATACGCAGTATTTT. This chain links TRBV4-2 with TRBJ2-3; D ambiguous. This CDR3 contains 15 residues. Germline CDR1 is LGHNA and CDR2 is YNFKEQ. Deletions cut 0 bases from V and 0 bases from J, with 7 bases between.

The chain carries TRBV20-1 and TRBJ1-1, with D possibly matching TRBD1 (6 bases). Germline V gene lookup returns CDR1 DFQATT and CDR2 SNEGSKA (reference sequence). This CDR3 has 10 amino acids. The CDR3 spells CSATRGEAFF. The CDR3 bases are TGCAGCGCAACCAGGGGCGAAGCTTTCTTT.

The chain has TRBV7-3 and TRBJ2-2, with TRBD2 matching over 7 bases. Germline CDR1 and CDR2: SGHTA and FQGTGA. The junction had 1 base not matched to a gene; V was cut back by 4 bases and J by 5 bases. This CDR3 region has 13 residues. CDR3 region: CASSSGGTGELFF. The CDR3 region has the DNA TGTGCCAGCAGCTCCGGGGGGACCGGGGAGCTGTTTTTT.

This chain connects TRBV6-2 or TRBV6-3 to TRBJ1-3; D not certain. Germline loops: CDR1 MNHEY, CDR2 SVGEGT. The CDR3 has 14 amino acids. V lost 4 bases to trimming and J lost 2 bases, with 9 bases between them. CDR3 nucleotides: TGTGCCAGCAGTTCCGGGTCGGCTGGAAACACCATATATTTT. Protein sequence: CASSSGSAGNTIYF.

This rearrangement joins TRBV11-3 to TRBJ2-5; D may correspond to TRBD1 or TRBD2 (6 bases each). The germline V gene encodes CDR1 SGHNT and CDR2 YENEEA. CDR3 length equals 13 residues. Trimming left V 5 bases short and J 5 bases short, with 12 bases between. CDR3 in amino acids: CASSLGGLETQYF. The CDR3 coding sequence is TGTGCCAGCAGCCTAGGGGGGCTGGAGACCCAGTACTTC.

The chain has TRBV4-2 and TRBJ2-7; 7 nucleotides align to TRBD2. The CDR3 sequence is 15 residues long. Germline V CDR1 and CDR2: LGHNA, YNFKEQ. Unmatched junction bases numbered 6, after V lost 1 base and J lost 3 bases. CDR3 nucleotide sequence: TGTGCCAGCAGCCAAGGGGGAGGGGACGTCTACGAGCAGTACTTC. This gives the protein CASSQGGGDVYEQYF.

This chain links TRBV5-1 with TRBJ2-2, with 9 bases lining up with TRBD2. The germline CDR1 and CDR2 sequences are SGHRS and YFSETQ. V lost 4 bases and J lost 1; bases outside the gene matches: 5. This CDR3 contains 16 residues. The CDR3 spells CASSPGLAGNTGELFF. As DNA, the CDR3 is TGCGCCAGCAGCCCGGGACTAGCCGGGAACACCGGGGAGCTGTTTTTT.

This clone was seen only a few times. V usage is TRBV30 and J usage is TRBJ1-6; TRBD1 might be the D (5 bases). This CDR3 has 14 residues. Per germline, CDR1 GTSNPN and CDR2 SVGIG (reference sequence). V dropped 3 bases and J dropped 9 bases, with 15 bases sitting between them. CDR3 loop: CAWSRAQGASPLHF. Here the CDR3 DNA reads TGTGCCTGGAGCAGGGCACAAGGCGCTTCACCCCTCCACTTT.

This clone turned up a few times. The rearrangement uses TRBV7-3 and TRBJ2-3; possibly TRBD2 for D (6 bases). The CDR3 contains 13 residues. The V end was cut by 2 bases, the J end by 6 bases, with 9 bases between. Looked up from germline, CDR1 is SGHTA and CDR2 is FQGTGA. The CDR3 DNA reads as TGTGCCAGCAGCTTAGGGCGGGACGATACGCAGTATTTT. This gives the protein CASSLGRDDTQYF. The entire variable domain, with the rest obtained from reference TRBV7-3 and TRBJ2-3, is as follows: GAGVSQTPSNKVTEKGKYVELRCDPISGHTALYWYRQSLGQGPEFLIYFQGTGAADDSGLPNDRFFAVRPEGSVSTLKIQRTERGDSAVYLCASSLGRDDTQYFGPGTRLTVL.

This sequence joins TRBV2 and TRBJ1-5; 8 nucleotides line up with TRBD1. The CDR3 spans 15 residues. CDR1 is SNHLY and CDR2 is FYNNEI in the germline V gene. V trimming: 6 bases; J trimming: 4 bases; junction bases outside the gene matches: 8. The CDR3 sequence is CASRPDRVENQPQHF. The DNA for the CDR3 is TGTGCCAGCAGGCCGGACAGGGTGGAGAATCAGCCCCAGCATTTT. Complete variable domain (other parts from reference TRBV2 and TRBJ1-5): EPEVTQTPSHQVTQMGQEVILRCVPISNHLYFYWYRQILGQKVEFLVSFYNNEISEKSEIFDDQFSVERPDGSNFTLKIRSTKLEDSAMYFCASRPDRVENQPQHFGDGTRLSIL.

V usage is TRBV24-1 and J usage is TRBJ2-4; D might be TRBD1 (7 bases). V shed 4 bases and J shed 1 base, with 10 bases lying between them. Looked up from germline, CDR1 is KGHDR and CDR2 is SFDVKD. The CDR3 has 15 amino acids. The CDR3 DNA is TGTGCCACCAGTGACCCAGGGGGGGCCAAAAACATTCAGTACTTC. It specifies CATSDPGGAKNIQYF.

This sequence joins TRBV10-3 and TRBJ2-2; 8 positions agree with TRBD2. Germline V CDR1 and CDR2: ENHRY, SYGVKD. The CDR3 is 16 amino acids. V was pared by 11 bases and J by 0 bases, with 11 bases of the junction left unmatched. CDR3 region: CAARPSGGANTGELFF. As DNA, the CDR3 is TGTGCCGCCCGGCCAAGCGGGGGAGCGAACACCGGGGAGCTGTTTTTT.

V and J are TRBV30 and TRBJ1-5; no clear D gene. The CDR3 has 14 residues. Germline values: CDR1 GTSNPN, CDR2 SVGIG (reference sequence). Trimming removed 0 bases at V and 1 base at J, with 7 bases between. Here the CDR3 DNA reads TGTGCCTGGAGTGTCAGTACGAGCAATCAGCCCCAGCATTTT. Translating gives CAWSVSTSNQPQHF. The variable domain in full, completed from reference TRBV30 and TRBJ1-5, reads SQTIHQWPATLVQPVGSPLSLECTVEGTSNPNLYWYRQAAGRGLQLLFYSVGIGQISSEVPQNLSASRPQDRQFILSSKKLLLSDSGFYLCAWSVSTSNQPQHFGDGTRLSIL.

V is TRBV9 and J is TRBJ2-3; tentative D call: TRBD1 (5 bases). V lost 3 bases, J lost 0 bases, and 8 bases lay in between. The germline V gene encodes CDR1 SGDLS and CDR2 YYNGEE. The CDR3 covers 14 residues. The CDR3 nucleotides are TGTGCCAGCAGCGAGGGGATTAGCACAGATACGCAGTATTTT. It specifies CASSEGISTDTQYF.

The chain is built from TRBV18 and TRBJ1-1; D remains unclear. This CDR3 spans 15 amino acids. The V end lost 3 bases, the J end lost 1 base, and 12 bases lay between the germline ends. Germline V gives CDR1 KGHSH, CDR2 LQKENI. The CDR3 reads CASSPPGAGNTEAFF. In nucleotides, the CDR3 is TGTGCCAGCTCACCCCCTGGAGCGGGGAACACTGAAGCTTTCTTT.

Here the CDR3 reads CASSPPRGTSYNSPLHF. Here the CDR3 DNA reads TGTGCCAGCAGCCCCCCCAGGGGCACCTCCTATAATTCACCCCTCCACTTT. The rearrangement links TRBV4-2 to TRBJ1-6, with a weak D call TRBD1 (6 bases). The germline V and J ends were trimmed by 4 bases and 0 bases, with 13 bases remaining between them. CDR3 length: 17 amino acids. Germline CDR1 LGHNA, CDR2 YNFKEQ.